This TCR beta chain was recovered during a study of CD8+ T cells in alopecia areata. Study-wide context: Treatment with tofacitinib (6 to 18 months) was followed by 6 months off drug.

Researchers gathered lesional scalp punch biopsies and peripheral blood from patients with alopecia areata. CD4+ and CD8+ T cells were sorted from PBMCs stained for CD3, CD4 and CD8. Reverse transcription of extracted RNA yielded cDNA, which provided the sequencing template. Here immunoSEQ multiplex PCR was the method, and the copy in TCRdb shows in-frame clones only, minus some. In the table there are around 140,000 clones, approximately 48% of which are singletons. The CDR3 sequence is 15 residues long. J gave up 10 bases and V 1 base, and 6 bases lay outside the gene matches. The germline V gene has CDR1 MGHRA and CDR2 YSYEKL.

This sample comprised CD8+ T cells sorted from blood, obtained at week 0. This rearrangement joins TRBV4-1 to TRBJ2-1, with 11 bases identical to TRBD2. The TCR sequence derives from a human donor with alopecia areata. In DNA form, the CDR3 reads TGCGCCAGCAGCCAAGTCATGATAGCGGGGGGGGAGCAGTTCTTC. It specifies CASSQVMIAGGEQFF.